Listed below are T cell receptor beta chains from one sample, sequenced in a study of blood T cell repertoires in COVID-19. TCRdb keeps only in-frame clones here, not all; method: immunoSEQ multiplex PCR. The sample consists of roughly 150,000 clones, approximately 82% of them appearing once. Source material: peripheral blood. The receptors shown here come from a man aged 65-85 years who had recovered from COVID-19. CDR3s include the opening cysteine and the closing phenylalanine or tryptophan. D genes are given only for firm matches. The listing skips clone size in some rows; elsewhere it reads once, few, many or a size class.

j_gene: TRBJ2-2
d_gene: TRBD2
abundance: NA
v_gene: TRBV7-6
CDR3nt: TGTGCCAGCAGCGTCCCTCTAGCGGGGGACACCGGGGAGCTGTTTTTT
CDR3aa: CASSVPLAGDTGELFF

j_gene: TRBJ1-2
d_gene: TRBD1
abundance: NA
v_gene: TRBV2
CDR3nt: TGTGCCAGCAGCCCCGGGACAGCGGGCTATGGCTACACCTTC
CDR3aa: CASSPGTAGYGYTF

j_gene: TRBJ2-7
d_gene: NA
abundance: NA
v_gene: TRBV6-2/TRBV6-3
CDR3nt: TGTGCCAGCAGTAATAGCGGAATTACCTACGAGCAGTACTTC
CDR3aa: CASSNSGITYEQYF

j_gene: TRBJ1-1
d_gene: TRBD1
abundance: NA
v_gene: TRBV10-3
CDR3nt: TGTGCCATCAGGGGACAGGGGTCGAACACTGAAGCTTTCTTT
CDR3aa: CAIRGQGSNTEAFF

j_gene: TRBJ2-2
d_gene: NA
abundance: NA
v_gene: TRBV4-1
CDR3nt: TGCGCCAGCAGCCAAGACCCTAGCCGCGGCGCCGGGGAGCTGTTTTTT
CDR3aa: CASSQDPSRGAGELFF

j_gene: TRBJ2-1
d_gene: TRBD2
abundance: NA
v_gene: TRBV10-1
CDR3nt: TGCGCCAGCAGCTTAGCGGGGGATTACAATGAGCAGTTCTTC
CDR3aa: CASSLAGDYNEQFF

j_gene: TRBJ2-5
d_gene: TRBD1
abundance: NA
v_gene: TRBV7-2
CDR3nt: TGTGCCAGCAGCTCCAGGACAGGGCGAAGGGAGACCCAGTACTTC
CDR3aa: CASSSRTGRRETQYF

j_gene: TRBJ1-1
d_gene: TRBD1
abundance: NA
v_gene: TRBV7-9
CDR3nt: TGTGCCAGCAGCTTGGGGACAGGGCTCACTGAAGCTTTCTTT
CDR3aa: CASSLGTGLTEAFF

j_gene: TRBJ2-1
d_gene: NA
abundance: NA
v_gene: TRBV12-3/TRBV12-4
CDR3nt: TGTGCCAGCGGGCGGGACTCCGGGAATGAGCAGTTCTTC
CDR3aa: CASGRDSGNEQFF

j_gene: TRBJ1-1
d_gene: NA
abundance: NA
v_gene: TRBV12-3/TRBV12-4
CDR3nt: TGTGCCAGCAGCCAGGGGAGGGACACTGAAGCTTTCTTT
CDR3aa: CASSQGRDTEAFF

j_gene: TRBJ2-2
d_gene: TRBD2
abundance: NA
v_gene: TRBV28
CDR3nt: TGTGCCGCAGGACTAGCGGTCGGCACCGGGGAGCTGTTTTTT
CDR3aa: CAAGLAVGTGELFF

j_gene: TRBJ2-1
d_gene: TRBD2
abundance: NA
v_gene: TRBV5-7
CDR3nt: TGTGCCCCTCCGGGGGGAGGACCCTACAATGAGCAGTTCTTC
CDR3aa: CAPPGGGPYNEQFF

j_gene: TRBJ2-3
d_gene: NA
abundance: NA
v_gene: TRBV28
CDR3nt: TGTGCCAGCAAGGGAAACAGGGTAATCACAGATACGCAGTATTTT
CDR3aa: CASKGNRVITDTQYF

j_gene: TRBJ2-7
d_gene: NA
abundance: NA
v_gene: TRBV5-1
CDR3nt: TGCGCCAGCAGCTGGACGGGGGTACGGATGTCGGGCGAGCAGTACTTC
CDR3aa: CASSWTGVRMSGEQYF

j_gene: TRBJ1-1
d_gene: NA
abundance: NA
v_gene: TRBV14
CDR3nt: TGTGCCAGCAGCCGTGCGATGGGCCGAACTGAAGCTTTCTTT
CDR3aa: CASSRAMGRTEAFF

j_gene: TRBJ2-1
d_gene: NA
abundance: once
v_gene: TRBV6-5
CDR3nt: TGTGCCAGCACCGACAGATACAATGAGCAGTTCTTC
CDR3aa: CASTDRYNEQFF

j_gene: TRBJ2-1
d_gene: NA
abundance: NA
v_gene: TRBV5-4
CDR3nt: TGTGCCAGCAGCTTAGCGACGGGAATATACAATGAGCAGTTCTTC
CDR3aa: CASSLATGIYNEQFF

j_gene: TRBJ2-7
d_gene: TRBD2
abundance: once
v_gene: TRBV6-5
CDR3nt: TGTGCCAGCAGTACCGGGACTAGCGACTACGAGCAGTACTTC
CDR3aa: CASSTGTSDYEQYF

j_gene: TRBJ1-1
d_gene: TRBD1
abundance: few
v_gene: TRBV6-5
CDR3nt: TGTGCCAGCAGAGCACAGGGGTACACTGAAGCTTTCTTT
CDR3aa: CASRAQGYTEAFF

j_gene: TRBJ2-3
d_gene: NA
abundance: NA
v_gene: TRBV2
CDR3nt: TGTGCCAGCAGTGAAAAGGGGGTCGGTACGCAGTATTTT
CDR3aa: CASSEKGVGTQYF

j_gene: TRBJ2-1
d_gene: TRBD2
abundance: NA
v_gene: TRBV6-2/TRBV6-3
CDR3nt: TGTGCCAGCAGTTACTCGGGGCTAGCGGTGGGTCAGTTCTTC
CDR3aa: CASSYSGLAVGQFF

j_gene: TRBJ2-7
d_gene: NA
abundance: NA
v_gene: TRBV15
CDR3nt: TGTGCCACCAGCCCGGGAGTTTTGGGCCGCTACGAGCAGTACTTC
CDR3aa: CATSPGVLGRYEQYF

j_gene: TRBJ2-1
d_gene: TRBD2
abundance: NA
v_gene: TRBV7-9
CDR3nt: TGTGCCAGCAGCTTACTAGCGGGAGCTAACAATGAGCAGTTCTTC
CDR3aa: CASSLLAGANNEQFF